The TCR beta chain described here comes from a study of T cell repertoires in cytomegalovirus infection. The overall study: Public TCR beta signature analysis indicated the presence of both CMV infection and matching HLA type. Points from the study as a whole: There were carriers of CMV plus the relevant HLA, and cumulative public TCR beta family frequency identified them.

This clonotype was picked up many times. Its antigen is undetermined. In TCRdb, the reads were re-called with MiXCR into one record per CDR3 protein. Of hundreds of thousands of distinct CDR3 sequences in the sample, about 9.1% were seen once. This sequence was found in a human donor in good health (CMV status not recorded). Some clones in this sample may be carry-over from other donors' samples. The sequenced sample consisted of PBMCs.

The CDR3 sequence: CASSLVASNQPQHF. CDR3 sequence (DNA): TGTGCCAGCAGCTTAGTTGCAAGCAATCAGCCCCAGCATTTT. This chain joins TRBV7-8 and TRBJ1-5; D is unclear. Germline V gives CDR1 SGHVS, CDR2 FQNEAQ. The CDR3 contains 14 residues. V was shortened by 1 base and J by 1 base, with 5 bases between the two germline ends.